The rows below give T cell receptor beta chains drawn from one sample of a study of T cells in Graves' hyperthyroidism and ophthalmopathy. Each CDR3 protein gets one entry after TCRdb re-called the multiplex PCR reads with MiXCR. The sample holds 350,000 to 400,000 distinct CDR3 sequences, around 14% seen once. Specimen: blood. The receptor set was obtained from a young woman with Graves' hyperthyroidism. CDR3s include the opening cysteine and the closing phenylalanine or tryptophan. The order of the fields is J gene, clone size, V gene, D gene, CDR3 protein, CDR3 DNA. A D gene is named only where the DNA matches it firmly. Only some rows state a clone size, as once, few, many or a class for expanded clones.

J: TRBJ2-2
size: .
V: TRBV7-9
D: TRBD2
CDR3: CASSPKLAGEFTGELFF
DNA: TGTGCCAGCAGCCCCAAACTAGCGGGAGAATTTACCGGGGAGCTGTTTTTT

J: TRBJ2-5
size: .
V: TRBV7-6
D: TRBD2
CDR3: CASSSTSGSVAETQYF
DNA: TGTGCCAGCAGCTCCACTAGCGGGAGTGTGGCGGAGACCCAGTACTTC

J: TRBJ2-2
size: once
V: TRBV24-1
D: .
CDR3: CATSDLPGFNTGELFF
DNA: TGTGCCACCAGTGATTTGCCAGGGTTTAACACCGGGGAGCTGTTTTTT

J: TRBJ1-1
size: many
V: TRBV19
D: .
CDR3: CASSIPNTEAFF
DNA: TGTGCCAGTAGTATTCCGAACACTGAAGCTTTCTTT

J: TRBJ2-1
size: .
V: TRBV3-1
D: .
CDR3: CASSQRFGRLGNEQFF
DNA: TGTGCCAGCAGCCAAAGATTTGGAAGGTTAGGCAATGAGCAGTTCTTC

J: TRBJ2-1
size: few
V: TRBV10-2
D: .
CDR3: CASSRADNEQFF
DNA: TGCGCCAGCTCCCGGGCCGACAATGAGCAGTTCTTC

J: TRBJ2-5
size: many
V: TRBV3-1
D: .
CDR3: CASSQDLGAVKTQYF
DNA: TGTGCCAGCAGCCAAGATCTGGGGGCGGTAAAGACCCAGTACTTC

J: TRBJ1-2
size: many
V: TRBV2
D: TRBD1
CDR3: CAIIRTTGVYGYTF
DNA: TGTGCCATCATACGGACCACAGGGGTCTATGGCTACACCTTC

J: TRBJ2-5
size: few
V: TRBV6-5
D: .
CDR3: CASSYSISKETQYF
DNA: TGTGCCAGCAGTTACTCGATCTCAAAAGAGACCCAGTACTTC

J: TRBJ1-5
size: many
V: TRBV10-3
D: TRBD1
CDR3: CAISESSGGQGANQPQHF
DNA: TGTGCCATCAGTGAGTCGAGTGGGGGACAGGGGGCGAATCAGCCCCAGCATTTT

J: TRBJ1-2
size: few
V: TRBV6-1
D: TRBD1
CDR3: CASSDVTGAGGYTF
DNA: TGTGCCAGCAGCGACGTTACAGGGGCGGGCGGCTACACCTTC

J: TRBJ2-1
size: .
V: TRBV9
D: TRBD2
CDR3: CASSVGVTSGRNEQFF
DNA: TGTGCCAGCAGCGTAGGAGTAACTAGCGGGAGAAATGAGCAGTTCTTC

J: TRBJ2-1
size: few
V: TRBV3-1
D: TRBD1
CDR3: CASSHPTGVNEQFF
DNA: TGTGCCAGCAGCCACCCGACAGGGGTCAATGAGCAGTTCTTC

J: TRBJ2-1
size: many
V: TRBV5-1
D: TRBD2
CDR3: CASSWGGLADLNEQFF
DNA: TGCGCCAGCAGCTGGGGGGGACTAGCCGACCTTAATGAGCAGTTCTTC

J: TRBJ1-3
size: few
V: TRBV5-6
D: .
CDR3: CASSSFGGFAGNTIYF
DNA: TGTGCCAGCAGCTCCTTCGGGGGGTTTGCTGGAAACACCATATATTTT

J: TRBJ1-5
size: .
V: TRBV28
D: .
CDR3: CASRKLGRVFQPQHF
DNA: TGTGCCAGCAGGAAACTGGGACGTGTCTTTCAGCCCCAGCATTTT

J: TRBJ1-2
size: few
V: TRBV29-1
D: .
CDR3: CSVEAGSYGYTF
DNA: TGCAGCGTTGAAGCAGGGTCATATGGCTACACCTTC

J: TRBJ2-1
size: many
V: TRBV28
D: TRBD2
CDR3: CASSLMVAGGPYNEQFF
DNA: TGTGCCAGCAGTTTAATGGTAGCGGGAGGCCCCTACAATGAGCAGTTCTTC

J: TRBJ2-7
size: .
V: TRBV19
D: TRBD1
CDR3: CASSRGQPYEQYF
DNA: TGTGCCAGTAGCCGGGGACAGCCCTACGAGCAGTACTTC

J: TRBJ1-2
size: few
V: TRBV5-5
D: TRBD1
CDR3: CASSWGQALYYYGYTF
DNA: TGTGCCAGCAGCTGGGGACAGGCTCTATACTACTATGGCTACACCTTC

J: TRBJ2-1
size: many
V: TRBV12-3/TRBV12-4
D: TRBD1
CDR3: CASSPGQGASSYNEQFF
DNA: TGTGCCAGCAGTCCCGGACAGGGGGCGAGCTCCTACAATGAGCAGTTCTTC

J: TRBJ2-3
size: .
V: TRBV2
D: TRBD1
CDR3: CASSDRGYTDTQYF
DNA: TGTGCCAGCAGTGACAGGGGGTACACAGATACGCAGTATTTT

J: TRBJ1-4
size: few
V: TRBV20-1
D: .
CDR3: CSAPRGDIEKLFF
DNA: TGCAGTGCGCCGCGCGGAGACATAGAAAAACTGTTTTTT

J: TRBJ2-5
size: few
V: TRBV10-2
D: .
CDR3: CASRERVQETQYF
DNA: TGCGCCAGTCGGGAGCGGGTCCAAGAGACCCAGTACTTC

J: TRBJ1-1
size: many
V: TRBV6-1
D: .
CDR3: CASSVPGRDIAEAFF
DNA: TGTGCCAGCAGTGTCCCCGGGCGGGACATTGCTGAAGCTTTCTTT

J: TRBJ2-1
size: many
V: TRBV28
D: TRBD2
CDR3: CASKGGDGSYNEQFF
DNA: TGTGCCAGCAAGGGAGGGGACGGTTCCTACAATGAGCAGTTCTTC

J: TRBJ1-1
size: many
V: TRBV12-3/TRBV12-4
D: TRBD1
CDR3: CASGDRVHTEAFF
DNA: TGTGCCAGCGGGGACAGGGTTCACACTGAAGCTTTCTTT

J: TRBJ1-1
size: many
V: TRBV6-1
D: .
CDR3: CASSEASAGNTEAFF
DNA: TGTGCCAGCAGTGAAGCGTCAGCGGGAAACACTGAAGCTTTCTTT

J: TRBJ1-2
size: many
V: TRBV7-8
D: .
CDR3: CASSSGPGLAGYTF
DNA: TGTGCCAGCAGCTCGGGGCCGGGTCTGGCTGGCTACACCTTC

J: TRBJ2-7
size: .
V: TRBV10-3
D: TRBD2
CDR3: CAIKPGGSYEQYF
DNA: TGTGCCATCAAGCCGGGGGGGAGCTACGAGCAGTACTTC

J: TRBJ2-2
size: .
V: TRBV18
D: .
CDR3: CASSPRLGDLNTGELFF
DNA: TGTGCCAGCTCACCACGATTGGGGGATCTGAACACCGGGGAGCTGTTTTTT

J: TRBJ2-7
size: .
V: TRBV20-1
D: TRBD2
CDR3: CSARGLAAYEQYF
DNA: TGCAGTGCAAGAGGACTAGCGGCCTACGAGCAGTACTTC

J: TRBJ2-7
size: many
V: TRBV6-1
D: .
CDR3: CASSYPTGLSYEQYF
DNA: TGTGCCAGCAGTTACCCGACAGGACTGAGCTACGAGCAGTACTTC

J: TRBJ2-7
size: many
V: TRBV3-1
D: .
CDR3: CASSHSGSGHEQYF
DNA: TGTGCCAGCAGCCATTCCGGGAGTGGCCACGAGCAGTACTTC

J: TRBJ2-1
size: many
V: TRBV7-3
D: TRBD1
CDR3: CASSFSPGQGVYEQFF
DNA: TGTGCCAGCAGCTTCTCGCCGGGACAGGGGGTCTATGAGCAGTTCTTC